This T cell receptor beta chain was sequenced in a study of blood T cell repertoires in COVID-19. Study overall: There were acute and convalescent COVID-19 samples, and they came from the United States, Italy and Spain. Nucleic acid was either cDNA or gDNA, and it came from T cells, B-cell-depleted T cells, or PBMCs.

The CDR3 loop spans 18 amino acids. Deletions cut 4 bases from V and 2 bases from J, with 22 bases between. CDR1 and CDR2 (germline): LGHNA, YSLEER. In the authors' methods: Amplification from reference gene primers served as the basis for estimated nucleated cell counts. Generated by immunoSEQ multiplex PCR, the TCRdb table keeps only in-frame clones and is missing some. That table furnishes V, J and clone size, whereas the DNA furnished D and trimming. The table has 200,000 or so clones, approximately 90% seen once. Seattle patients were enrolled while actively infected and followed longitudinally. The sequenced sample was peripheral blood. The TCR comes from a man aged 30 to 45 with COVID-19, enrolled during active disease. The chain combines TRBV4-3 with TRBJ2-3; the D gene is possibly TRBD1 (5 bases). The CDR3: CASSPSLIAGPDTDTQYF. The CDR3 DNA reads TGCGCCAGCAGCCCTTCTTTGATAGCAGGGCCTGACACAGATACGCAGTATTTT.